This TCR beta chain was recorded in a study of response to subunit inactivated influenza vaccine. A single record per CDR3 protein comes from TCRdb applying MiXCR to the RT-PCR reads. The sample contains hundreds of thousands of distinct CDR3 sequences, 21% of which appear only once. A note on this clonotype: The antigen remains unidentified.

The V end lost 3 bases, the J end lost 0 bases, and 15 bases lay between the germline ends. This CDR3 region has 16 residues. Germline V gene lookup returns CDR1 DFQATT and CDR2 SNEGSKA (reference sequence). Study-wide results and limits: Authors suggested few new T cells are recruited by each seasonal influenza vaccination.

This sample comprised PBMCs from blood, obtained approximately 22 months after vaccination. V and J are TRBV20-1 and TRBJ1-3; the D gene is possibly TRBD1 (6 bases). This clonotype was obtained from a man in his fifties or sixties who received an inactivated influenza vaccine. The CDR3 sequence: CSARGGPNFSGNTIYF. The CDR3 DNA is TGCAGTGCTAGGGGGGGGCCTAACTTCTCTGGAAACACCATATATTTT.